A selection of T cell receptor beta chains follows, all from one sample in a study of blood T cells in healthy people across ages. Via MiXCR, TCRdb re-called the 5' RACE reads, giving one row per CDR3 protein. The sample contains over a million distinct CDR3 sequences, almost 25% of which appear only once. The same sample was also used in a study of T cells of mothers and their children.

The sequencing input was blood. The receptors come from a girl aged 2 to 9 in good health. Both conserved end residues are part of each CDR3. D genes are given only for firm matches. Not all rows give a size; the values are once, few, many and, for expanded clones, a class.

CDR3 DNA: TGTGCCAGCAGCCCGACCGAGAGACTAGCGGGAACCTTCTACGAGCAGTACTTC
CDR3 protein: CASSPTERLAGTFYEQYF
D gene: TRBD2
J gene: TRBJ2-7
V gene: TRBV3-1
clone size: few

CDR3 DNA: TGTGCCAGCAGTCTTATAGCGGGAGAAGCCCACGAGCAGTACTTC
CDR3 protein: CASSLIAGEAHEQYF
D gene: TRBD2
J gene: TRBJ2-7
V gene: TRBV6-4
clone size: few

CDR3 DNA: TGTGCCAGCACCGACGAAGACAAAGAGGTTGGGACCCAGTACTTC
CDR3 protein: CASTDEDKEVGTQYF
D gene: .
J gene: TRBJ2-5
V gene: TRBV6-4
clone size: few

CDR3 DNA: TGTGCCAGCAGCCAATTTAGTGGGAGGCCTCACAATGAGCAGTTCTTC
CDR3 protein: CASSQFSGRPHNEQFF
D gene: .
J gene: TRBJ2-1
V gene: TRBV3-1
clone size: .

CDR3 DNA: TGCAGCGCAAAAAAGGGGAACACCGGGGAGCTGTTTTTT
CDR3 protein: CSAKKGNTGELFF
D gene: .
J gene: TRBJ2-2
V gene: TRBV29-1
clone size: few

CDR3 DNA: TGCGCCAGCAGCTTGGTCTTCCAAGAGACCCAGTACTTC
CDR3 protein: CASSLVFQETQYF
D gene: .
J gene: TRBJ2-5
V gene: TRBV5-1
clone size: .

CDR3 DNA: TGTGCCACCAGTGGACACCCAGGGGAGCAGTTCTTC
CDR3 protein: CATSGHPGEQFF
D gene: .
J gene: TRBJ2-1
V gene: TRBV24-1
clone size: .

CDR3 DNA: TGTGCCAGCAGTATTACAGGGGGCCAAAACATTCAGTACTTC
CDR3 protein: CASSITGGQNIQYF
D gene: TRBD1
J gene: TRBJ2-4
V gene: TRBV27
clone size: .

CDR3 DNA: TGTGCCAGCCTTCAAACAAGCAATGAGCAGTTCTTC
CDR3 protein: CASLQTSNEQFF
D gene: .
J gene: TRBJ2-1
V gene: TRBV2
clone size: few

CDR3 DNA: TGTGCCAGCAGCCGATACGGGACGGTGGGCTACACCTTC
CDR3 protein: CASSRYGTVGYTF
D gene: .
J gene: TRBJ1-2
V gene: TRBV27
clone size: .

CDR3 DNA: TGCAGTGCTAGATACCTGACGGTTGAGCAGTTCTTC
CDR3 protein: CSARYLTVEQFF
D gene: .
J gene: TRBJ2-1
V gene: TRBV20-1
clone size: .

CDR3 DNA: TGTGCCAGCAGCTTGGACAGTGCGGATGGCTACACCTTC
CDR3 protein: CASSLDSADGYTF
D gene: .
J gene: TRBJ1-2
V gene: TRBV7-2
clone size: .

CDR3 DNA: TGTGCCAGCAGCCCTCGGGTTGTGACTAGTCTAGCGGGAGGGCCTATAGAAGAGACCCAGTACTTC
CDR3 protein: CASSPRVVTSLAGGPIEETQYF
D gene: TRBD2
J gene: TRBJ2-5
V gene: TRBV11-1
clone size: .

CDR3 DNA: TGCAGTGCTAGAGATTCCAGGGAGGTGGATACGCAGTATTTT
CDR3 protein: CSARDSREVDTQYF
D gene: .
J gene: TRBJ2-3
V gene: TRBV20-1
clone size: .

CDR3 DNA: TGCGCCAGCAGCTTGTCCGCACATCGAGGCACAGATACGCAGTATTTT
CDR3 protein: CASSLSAHRGTDTQYF
D gene: .
J gene: TRBJ2-3
V gene: TRBV5-1
clone size: few

CDR3 DNA: TGTGCCAGCAGTACCAGTGAACTACCGGGACAGGGGGAGGCAACTAATGAAAAACTGTTTTTT
CDR3 protein: CASSTSELPGQGEATNEKLFF
D gene: TRBD1
J gene: TRBJ1-4
V gene: TRBV2
clone size: .

CDR3 DNA: TGTGCCAGCAGTAGCTGGGGCCGGGAAAAGGGGACTTTCGAGCAGTACTTC
CDR3 protein: CASSSWGREKGTFEQYF
D gene: .
J gene: TRBJ2-7
V gene: TRBV27
clone size: .

CDR3 DNA: TGTGCCAGCAGTCTGAGTGGGTTCTCTGGAAACACCATATATTTT
CDR3 protein: CASSLSGFSGNTIYF
D gene: .
J gene: TRBJ1-3
V gene: TRBV28
clone size: few

CDR3 DNA: TGTGCCAGCAGCTCGATCCGGGACAGCGGGAACACCATATATTTT
CDR3 protein: CASSSIRDSGNTIYF
D gene: TRBD1
J gene: TRBJ1-3
V gene: TRBV7-9
clone size: few

CDR3 DNA: TGTGCCAGCAGCCAAGATAGGTTTACAGCCAAAAACATTCAGTACTTC
CDR3 protein: CASSQDRFTAKNIQYF
D gene: .
J gene: TRBJ2-4
V gene: TRBV3-1
clone size: few

CDR3 DNA: TGCAGTGCTAGAGACGTCAGCTCCTACAATGAGCAGTTCTTC
CDR3 protein: CSARDVSSYNEQFF
D gene: .
J gene: TRBJ2-1
V gene: TRBV20-1
clone size: .

CDR3 DNA: TGTGCCAGCAGTTTTGATATAAGTGAGCAGTTCTTC
CDR3 protein: CASSFDISEQFF
D gene: .
J gene: TRBJ2-1
V gene: TRBV12-3/TRBV12-4
clone size: .

CDR3 DNA: TGTGCCAACGGACAGCCCTCCTTCCAAGAGACCCAGTACTTC
CDR3 protein: CANGQPSFQETQYF
D gene: .
J gene: TRBJ2-5
V gene: TRBV12-3/TRBV12-4
clone size: .

CDR3 DNA: TGTGCCAGCAGCTACACAGGGGGCTCAGAGACCCAGTACTTC
CDR3 protein: CASSYTGGSETQYF
D gene: TRBD1
J gene: TRBJ2-5
V gene: TRBV11-1
clone size: .

CDR3 DNA: TGTGCCAGCAGTGTTAGCAGTAAGCAAGAGACCCAGTACTTC
CDR3 protein: CASSVSSKQETQYF
D gene: .
J gene: TRBJ2-5
V gene: TRBV12-3/TRBV12-4
clone size: few

CDR3 DNA: TGTGCCAGTAGCAGGGGCTACCCGGACACTAGGGACGAGCAGTACTTC
CDR3 protein: CASSRGYPDTRDEQYF
D gene: .
J gene: TRBJ2-7
V gene: TRBV19
clone size: few

CDR3 DNA: TGTGCCAGCAGCCCAGTGACTGTACCCTATAATTCACCCCTCCACTTT
CDR3 protein: CASSPVTVPYNSPLHF
D gene: .
J gene: TRBJ1-6
V gene: TRBV7-2
clone size: .

CDR3 DNA: TGTGCCAGCAGCGTACAGTTTAAGGACTACACCTTC
CDR3 protein: CASSVQFKDYTF
D gene: .
J gene: TRBJ1-2
V gene: TRBV28
clone size: .

CDR3 DNA: TGTGCCAGCAGTTACTCGAGACAGCGGGGGGGCCGCCCCGGGGAGCTGTTTTTT
CDR3 protein: CASSYSRQRGGRPGELFF
D gene: TRBD2
J gene: TRBJ2-2
V gene: TRBV6-5
clone size: .

CDR3 DNA: TGCAGCGTACGGACAGCCTCCTACGAGCAGTACTTC
CDR3 protein: CSVRTASYEQYF
D gene: .
J gene: TRBJ2-7
V gene: TRBV29-1
clone size: few

CDR3 DNA: TGCGCCAGCAGCTCACTAGCGGGCACAGATACGCAGTATTTT
CDR3 protein: CASSSLAGTDTQYF
D gene: TRBD2
J gene: TRBJ2-3
V gene: TRBV5-1
clone size: few

CDR3 DNA: TGCGCCAGCAGCGGAGCTAGCGGGGATGGAGAGACCCAGTACTTC
CDR3 protein: CASSGASGDGETQYF
D gene: TRBD2
J gene: TRBJ2-5
V gene: TRBV5-1
clone size: many

CDR3 DNA: TGTGCCAGCAGCGACTGGGGGTGGAGAGATGAGCAGTTCTTC
CDR3 protein: CASSDWGWRDEQFF
D gene: .
J gene: TRBJ2-1
V gene: TRBV11-2
clone size: .

CDR3 DNA: TGTGCCAGCAGTAGGGACAGGCCTCCGGATGGTGGGATAGGCTTCTTC
CDR3 protein: CASSRDRPPDGGIGFF
D gene: TRBD1
J gene: TRBJ1-2
V gene: TRBV12-3/TRBV12-4
clone size: .

CDR3 DNA: TGCGCCAGCAGCCCTCAGAGGGGGCGAGAGACCCAGTACTTC
CDR3 protein: CASSPQRGRETQYF
D gene: TRBD1
J gene: TRBJ2-5
V gene: TRBV5-1
clone size: many

CDR3 DNA: TGTGCCAGCAGCTTACAGAGCGGGTACTACGAGCAGTACTTC
CDR3 protein: CASSLQSGYYEQYF
D gene: .
J gene: TRBJ2-7
V gene: TRBV7-2
clone size: few

CDR3 DNA: TGTGCCACCAGCAGAGAAACTAGCGGGAGTGGTAACGGGGAGCTGTTTTTT
CDR3 protein: CATSRETSGSGNGELFF
D gene: TRBD2
J gene: TRBJ2-2
V gene: TRBV15
clone size: .

CDR3 DNA: TGTGCCAGCAGTTTAGGACAGGGCCTCCAAGAGACCCAGTACTTC
CDR3 protein: CASSLGQGLQETQYF
D gene: TRBD1
J gene: TRBJ2-5
V gene: TRBV7-9
clone size: many

CDR3 DNA: TGTGCCAGTAGGGCCTCGACAGGGGAGAGCAATCAGCCCCAGCATTTT
CDR3 protein: CASRASTGESNQPQHF
D gene: TRBD1
J gene: TRBJ1-5
V gene: TRBV19
clone size: .

CDR3 DNA: TGTGCCAGCAGCTTGGCCGGGGGGAGTGGGCACGAGCAGTACTTC
CDR3 protein: CASSLAGGSGHEQYF
D gene: TRBD2
J gene: TRBJ2-7
V gene: TRBV5-8
clone size: few